The present entry profiles one TCR beta chain with its context. This record belongs to a study of blood T cell repertoires in COVID-19. In the study overall: The analysed material was cDNA or gDNA that came from T cells, B-cell-depleted T cells, or PBMCs.

Profiling relied on immunoSEQ multiplex PCR, and the TCRdb table lists in-frame clones only, not all of them. The sample includes around 80,000 clones, 75% to 95% seen only once; the top ten take less than 0.8%. The sequencing input was peripheral blood. This sequence originates from a woman of 80 years or more with acute or convalescent COVID-19.

The CDR3 reads CASSFDRARGGYTF. In DNA form, the CDR3 reads TGTGCCAGCAGCTTTGACAGGGCAAGAGGGGGCTACACCTTC. V is TRBV5-5 and J is TRBJ1-2; 7 bases fit TRBD1. The germline CDR1 and CDR2 sequences are SGHKS and YYEKEE (reference sequence). Unmatched junction bases numbered 9, after V lost 2 bases and J lost 8 bases. This CDR3 has 14 amino acids.